The 22 T cell receptor beta chains listed next were all sequenced from one sample in a study of cytomegalovirus exposure and HLA in healthy donors. The primer mix had 60 Vbeta and 13 Jbeta primers. Libraries were prepared by immunoSEQ multiplex PCR; TCRdb keeps only in-frame clonotypes and omits some of them. The sample records 130,000 to 150,000 clones, around three quarters being singletons. The sample comprised PBMCs. The receptors originated from a man between 40 and 49 years old in good health and CMV-seropositive.

This chain connects TRBV7-8 to TRBJ2-1; TRBD2 matches 11 bases. J lost 5 bases, V lost 2 bases, and 8 bases had no gene match. Germline CDR1 SGHVS, CDR2 FQNEAQ. The CDR3 has 17 residues. Here the CDR3 reads CASSLWGGTSGDNEQFF. CDR3 in DNA: TGTGCCAGCAGCTTATGGGGGGGGACTAGCGGAGACAATGAGCAGTTCTTC.

This clone was found a few times. CDR3 bases: TGTGCCAGCAGCGTAGTAGGGTCAGGGGCCCACTCTGGAAACACCATATATTTT. Translating gives CASSVVGSGAHSGNTIYF. The J gene is TRBJ1-3, the V gene TRBV9; D is possibly TRBD1 (6 bases). CDR1 and CDR2 (germline): SGDLS, YYNGEE. The ends were cut back, 0 bases at V and 0 bases at J, with 16 bases in the middle. The CDR3 totals 18 residues. The full variable domain, its missing parts supplied by reference TRBV9 and TRBJ1-3, is DSGVTQTPKHLITATGQRVTLRCSPRSGDLSVYWYQQSLDQGLQFLIQYYNGEERAKGNILERFSAQQFPDLHSELNLSSLELGDSALYFCASSVVGSGAHSGNTIYFGEGSWLTVV.

The chain joins TRBV27 to TRBJ2-7; 11 positions agree with TRBD2. The CDR3 loop spans 15 amino acids. The germline gives CDR1 MNHEY, CDR2 SMNVEV (reference sequence). The V and J ends lost 5 bases and 3 bases, in that order; junction bases with no gene match: 6. In DNA, the CDR3 is TGTGCCAGCAGTCCGTCGACTAGCGGGAACTACGAGCAGTACTTC. Protein product: CASSPSTSGNYEQYF.

This clone was recorded only once. This chain connects TRBV18 to TRBJ1-1, with D possibly TRBD1 on 6 matching bases. CDR3 size: 16 residues. Germline loops: CDR1 KGHSH, CDR2 LQKENI. Trimming cost V 5 bases and J 2 bases, with 18 bases left between them. The CDR3 loop reads CASSALSWGGNTEAFF. CDR3 DNA sequence: TGTGCCAGCTCAGCTCTCTCTTGGGGGGGCAACACTGAAGCTTTCTTT.

V and J are TRBV5-1 and TRBJ2-1; 9 bases map to TRBD2. CDR3 length: 15 residues. CDR1 and CDR2 from the germline V gene are SGHRS and YFSETQ. V gave up 0 bases and J gave up 8 bases; unmatched junction bases: 6. In DNA form, the CDR3 reads TGCGCCAGCAGCTTGGAGCTAGCGGGGTGGGATGAGCAGTTCTTC. This sequence encodes CASSLELAGWDEQFF.

CDR3 DNA: TGTGCCTGGAGTGTTGGAGAGGACTATGGCTACACCTTC. Protein sequence: CAWSVGEDYGYTF. The V gene is TRBV30, the J gene TRBJ1-2; D gene uncertain. CDR1 and CDR2 from the germline V gene are GTSNPN and SVGIG (reference sequence). V was clipped by 0 bases and J by 3 bases, with 8 bases between them. This CDR3 contains 13 residues.

The rearrangement links TRBV19 to TRBJ1-1; a possible D gene is TRBD1 (5 bases). The germline gives CDR1 LNHDA, CDR2 SQIVND (reference sequence). The CDR3 spans 16 residues. Trimming removed 3 bases from V and 1 base from J, with 15 bases in between. The CDR3 is CASSINLVRANTEAFF. The DNA for the CDR3 is TGTGCCAGTAGTATTAATTTGGTCAGGGCGAACACTGAAGCTTTCTTT.

The CDR3, as DNA: TGTGCCAGCTCACCGGGGACTAGCGGGAGGGCCGAGCAGTTCTTC. Translating it yields CASSPGTSGRAEQFF. This rearrangement joins TRBV18 to TRBJ2-1; TRBD2 agrees at 16 bases. Germline assignment: CDR1 KGHSH and CDR2 LQKENI. This CDR3 is built from 15 residues. The trim removed 3 bases at V and 10 bases at J, leaving 3 bases unmatched.

The V call is TRBV4-2, the J call TRBJ2-1; D is unclear. Germline values: CDR1 LGHNA, CDR2 YNFKEQ. Trimming took 4 bases from V and 7 from J, leaving 14 bases between them. The CDR3 contains 14 residues. The CDR3 reads CASSLTLNANEQFF. CDR3 in DNA: TGTGCCAGCAGCCTCACTCTGAACGCAAATGAGCAGTTCTTC.

The chain employs TRBV5-6 and TRBJ2-7, with TRBD2 matching over 12 bases. The junction had 10 bases not matched to a gene; V was cut back by 3 bases and J by 6 bases. The germline V gene encodes CDR1 SGHDT and CDR2 YYEEEE. The CDR3 extends over 16 amino acids. This CDR3 reads CASSYGLAGLMGEQYF. The CDR3 nucleotides read TGTGCCAGCAGCTACGGACTAGCGGGACTTATGGGCGAGCAGTACTTC.

This clone occurred once. V is TRBV7-8 and J is TRBJ2-3, with a possible D match to TRBD2 (6 bases). In germline, CDR1 is SGHVS, CDR2 FQNEAQ. The CDR3 sequence is 15 residues long. V lost 7 bases and J lost 4, with 18 bases in between. In nucleotides, the CDR3 is TGTGCCAGCACCGAACGCGGGGTAGGGGCAGATACGCAGTATTTT. It codes for CASTERGVGADTQYF.

V gene TRBV2 combines with J gene TRBJ2-7; D possibly corresponds to TRBD1 (5 bases). Germline V gene lookup returns CDR1 SNHLY and CDR2 FYNNEI. This CDR3 region has 13 residues. The V gene lost 4 bases and the J gene lost 6 bases, with 13 bases spanning the gap. The CDR3 DNA is TGTGCCAGCAGTGCCTACCTAGGGGCCGAGCAGTACTTC. It encodes CASSAYLGAEQYF.

The chain couples TRBV28 to TRBJ2-7; a possible D gene is TRBD2 (6 bases). Trimming left V 6 bases short and J 0 bases short, with 15 bases between. This CDR3 comprises 15 residues. The germline V gene has CDR1 MDHEN and CDR2 SYDVKM. CDR3 in amino acids: CASSEGTGNSYEQYF. CDR3 in DNA: TGTGCCAGCAGCGAAGGGACTGGGAACTCCTACGAGCAGTACTTC.

The rearrangement uses TRBV6-6 and TRBJ2-7, with 7 bases that match TRBD1. Germline assignment: CDR1 MNHNY and CDR2 SVGAGI (reference sequence). The CDR3 is 16 residues long. Trimming removed 7 bases from V and 6 bases from J; junction bases left unmatched: 18. The CDR3 sequence is CASTPSAGDSPPEQYF. The CDR3 DNA sequence: TGTGCCAGCACACCATCCGCCGGGGACAGTCCCCCCGAGCAGTACTTC.

The rearrangement links TRBV5-1 to TRBJ2-7; 7 bases map to TRBD1. Trimming cost V 5 bases and J 3 bases; bases outside gene matches: 8. The CDR3 is 14 amino acids. Germline CDR1 SGHRS, CDR2 YFSETQ. The CDR3 DNA follows: TGCGCCAGCAGACGACAGGGAAATCTCTACGAGCAGTACTTC. Protein: CASRRQGNLYEQYF.

There are a few counts of this clone. Germline and junction disagree at one end, which may indicate a read error. The chain's CDR3 is CSSSLGQGSFGYTF. CDR3 nucleotides: TGTTCCAGCAGCTTAGGACAGGGGTCCTTTGGCTACACCTTC. The chain joins TRBV7-9 to TRBJ1-2; the match to TRBD1 covers 9 bases. This CDR3 has 14 residues. CDR1 and CDR2 (germline): SEHNR, FQNEAQ (reference sequence). The variable domain in full, completed from reference TRBV7-9 and TRBJ1-2, reads DTGVSQNPRHKITKRGQNVTFRCDPISEHNRLYWYRQTLGQGPEFLTYFQNEAQLEKSRLLSDRFSAERPKGSFSTLEIQRTEQGDSAMYLCSSSLGQGSFGYTFGSGTRLTVV.

The chain couples TRBV9 to TRBJ2-1; 9 bases agree with TRBD2. Germline V lookup: CDR1 SGDLS, CDR2 YYNGEE. V lost 0 bases and J lost 4; bases outside the gene matches: 5. This CDR3 has 16 residues. CDR3 sequence reads: CASSVEDLAGYNEQFF. CDR3 bases: TGTGCCAGCAGCGTAGAGGATCTAGCGGGGTACAATGAGCAGTTCTTC.

This chain's CDR3 is CASSFRGLATDEQYF. The CDR3 nucleotides read TGTGCCAGCAGCTTTCGTGGCCTAGCGACCGACGAGCAGTACTTC. This chain joins TRBV11-2 and TRBJ2-7, with D maybe TRBD2 (6 bases). Germline lookup yields CDR1 SGHAT and CDR2 FQNNGV. Trimming removed 3 bases at V and 5 bases at J, with 17 bases between. The CDR3 covers 15 residues.

This clone has a handful of counts. This chain connects TRBV19 to TRBJ2-2; D unresolved. Trimming pared 4 bases from V and 1 base from J, leaving 7 bases between. This CDR3 comprises 14 residues. Looked up from germline, CDR1 is LNHDA and CDR2 is SQIVND (reference sequence). CDR3 DNA: TGTGCCAGTAGTACGTTTAAGAACACCGGGGAGCTGTTTTTT. It specifies CASSTFKNTGELFF.

The CDR3 DNA reads TGTGCCAGAAGCTTGGCGGCGGGAGAAGCGGTGACAGATACGCAGTATTTT. This translates into CARSLAAGEAVTDTQYF. The rearrangement joins TRBV5-3 to TRBJ2-3, with 7 nucleotides matching TRBD2. TRBV5-3 is filed as an ORF, its function uncertain. The CDR3 sequence is 17 residues long. V lost 0 bases, J lost 3 bases, and 10 bases stayed unmatched.

This clone was observed a few times. This rearrangement joins TRBV6-6 to TRBJ2-2, with a possible D match to TRBD2 (5 bases). The ends were cut back, 8 bases at V and 4 bases at J, with 17 bases in the middle. Germline V gene lookup returns CDR1 MNHNY and CDR2 SVGAGI (reference sequence). The CDR3 consists of 15 residues. CDR3 protein: CASGEAEKVTGELFF. The CDR3 nucleotides read TGTGCCAGCGGGGAAGCGGAAAAGGTCACCGGGGAGCTGTTTTTT.

J is TRBJ2-5 and V is TRBV7-8, with TRBD2 as a possible D gene (6 bases). Gene TRBJ2-7 matches the end of the DNA better, so the J call may be wrong. Looked up from germline, CDR1 is SGHVS and CDR2 is FQNEAQ. The CDR3 is 15 amino acids. CDR3 nucleotide sequence: TGTGCCAGCAGCACCGGGACTCTTCTCTCCTACGAGCAGTACTTC. This gives the protein CASSTGTLLSYEQYF.